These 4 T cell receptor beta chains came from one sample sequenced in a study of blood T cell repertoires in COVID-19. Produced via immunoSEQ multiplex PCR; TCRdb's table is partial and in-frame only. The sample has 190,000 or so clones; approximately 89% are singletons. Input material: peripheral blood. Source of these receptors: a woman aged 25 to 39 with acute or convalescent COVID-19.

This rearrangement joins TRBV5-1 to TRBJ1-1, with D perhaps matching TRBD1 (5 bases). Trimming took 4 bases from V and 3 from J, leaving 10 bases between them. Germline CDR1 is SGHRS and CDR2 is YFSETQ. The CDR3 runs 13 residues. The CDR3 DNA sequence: TGCGCCAGCAGCACCGACAGTTACACTGAAGCTTTCTTT. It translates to CASSTDSYTEAFF.

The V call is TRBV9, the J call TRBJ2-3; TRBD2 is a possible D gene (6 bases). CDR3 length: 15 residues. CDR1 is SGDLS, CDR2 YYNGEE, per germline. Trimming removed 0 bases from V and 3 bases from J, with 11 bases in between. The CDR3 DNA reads TGTGCCAGCAGCGTAGCACCGGGGGAGACAGATACGCAGTATTTT. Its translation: CASSVAPGETDTQYF. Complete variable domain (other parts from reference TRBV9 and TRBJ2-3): DSGVTQTPKHLITATGQRVTLRCSPRSGDLSVYWYQQSLDQGLQFLIQYYNGEERAKGNILERFSAQQFPDLHSELNLSSLELGDSALYFCASSVAPGETDTQYFGPGTRLTVL.

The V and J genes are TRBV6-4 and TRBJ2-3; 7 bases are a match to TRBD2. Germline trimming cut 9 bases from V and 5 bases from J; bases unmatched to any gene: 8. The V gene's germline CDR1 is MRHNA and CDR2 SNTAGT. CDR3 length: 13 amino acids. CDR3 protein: CARLKGRGDTQYF. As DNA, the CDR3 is TGTGCCAGACTAAAAGGGAGGGGAGATACGCAGTATTTT.

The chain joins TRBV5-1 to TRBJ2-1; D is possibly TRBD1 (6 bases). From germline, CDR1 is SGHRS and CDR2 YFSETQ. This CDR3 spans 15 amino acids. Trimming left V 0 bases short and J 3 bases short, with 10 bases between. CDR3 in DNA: TGCGCCAGCAGCTTGGCGAGGGGACACTACAATGAGCAGTTCTTC. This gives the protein CASSLARGHYNEQFF.